This TCR beta chain was sequenced in a study of T cells in Graves' hyperthyroidism and ophthalmopathy. RNA transcripts served as the template for amplifying TCR beta CDR3 regions. TCR CDR3 regions were first amplified by RT-PCR with HTBI primers. From the multiplex PCR reads, TCRdb called clonotypes with MiXCR, one entry per CDR3 protein. The sample shows approximately 690,000 distinct CDR3 sequences, 20% of them seen only once. This clonotype was picked up many times. V lost 7 bases, J lost 4 bases, and 11 bases stayed unmatched. The CDR3 contains 15 residues. Germline V gives CDR1 LGHDT, CDR2 YNNKEL (reference sequence).

Sequencing was performed on blood. The chain carries TRBV3-1 and TRBJ2-5, with TRBD1 identical over 8 bases. This sequence was found in a man aged 25-40 years with Graves' ophthalmopathy. CDR3 sequence (DNA): TGTGCCAGCACCACGGGACAGGTAGTATCAGAGACCCAGTACTTC. Translation: CASTTGQVVSETQYF.